The clone carrying this TCR beta chain was detected only a few times. Its target is not known. The sample belongs to a study of T-cell memory formation after mild COVID-19. For the study at large: Largely donor-specific TCR clusters were found. The study, taken as a whole, reports: A subset of responding clones appeared in pre-infection memory, suggesting cross-reactive memory joined. Researchers could not confirm that second-wave clones peaking on day 37 targeted SARS-CoV-2.

Barcoded TCR alpha and TCR beta cDNA libraries with UMIs came from 5'RACE using constant-segment primers. Each CDR3 protein is one row after TCRdb ran MiXCR on the 5' RACE reads. The sample has 190,000 or so distinct CDR3 sequences, approximately 30% seen once; the top ten hold approximately 10%. The germline gives CDR1 SGHRS, CDR2 YFSETQ. The CDR3 runs to 15 residues. Deletions cut 0 bases from V and 6 bases from J, with 15 bases between. The receptor was isolated from an adult woman who had mild COVID-19 (a few samples of this study predate the infection). Cell type and time point are not known. V usage is TRBV5-1 and J usage is TRBJ1-2; D not certain. Sample: PBMCs or a T cell subset sorted from them (not recorded which). The CDR3 region has the DNA TGCGCCAGCAGCTTGGCCTCTCCACCTTTACATGGCTACACCTTC. Translation: CASSLASPPLHGYTF.